Below, 32 T cell receptor beta chains from the same sample are listed, as sequenced in a study of beta chain features in type 1 diabetes (dated by TCRdb to the late 2010s). The library was prepared using the immunoSEQ multiplex PCR assay. The High Capacity cDNA Reverse Transcription Kit was used to reverse transcribe all of the isolated RNA, meaning that expressed TCRB transcripts were what got sequenced. TCRdb provides this immuneACCESS table in a form limited to in-frame rearrangements. Some clones are lacking; in checked studies, under half of them reflect an unresolved V gene, and why the rest are absent is not known. Present in this sample are approximately 470,000 clones, about 30% of which were seen just once. Of the sample, roughly 0.066% falls within the top ten clones. Material: naive CD4+ T cells from blood. What this sample's cell subset or site label stands for: true naive CD4+ T cells. These TCRs come from a man younger than 35 in good health.

This rearrangement joins TRBV4-3 to TRBJ2-1; D remains unclear. This CDR3 is 14 amino acids long. Germline CDR1 and CDR2: LGHNA and YSLEER. V lost 0 bases and J 4 bases, leaving 7 bases between the germline ends. For the CDR3, the DNA is TGCGCCAGCAGCCAAGAGGGCGTTTACAATGAGCAGTTCTTC. Residues: CASSQEGVYNEQFF.

This clone was found a few times. Other DNA sequences in the sample encode the same CDR3. This chain connects TRBV30 to TRBJ2-5, with 7 bases lining up with TRBD1. Trimming at V came to 3 bases and at J to 2 bases, leaving 3 bases not matched to a gene. CDR3 length: 13 residues. CDR1 and CDR2 from the germline V gene are GTSNPN and SVGIG (reference sequence). This CDR3 is CAWSATGQETQYF. The DNA for the CDR3 is TGTGCCTGGAGCGCGACAGGGCAAGAGACCCAGTACTTC.

This sequence joins TRBV6-6 and TRBJ2-7; 12 bases are shared with TRBD2. Germline CDR1 reads MNHNY; CDR2 reads SVGAGI (reference sequence). With V trimmed by 5 bases and J by 2 bases, 4 bases remained unmatched. The CDR3 spans 15 residues. The CDR3 coding sequence is TGTGCCAGCAGTACTCTAGCGGGAGGGACCTACGAGCAGTACTTC. Protein sequence: CASSTLAGGTYEQYF.

This chain joins TRBV30 and TRBJ1-1; D gene uncertain. Trimming removed 0 bases from V and 10 bases from J, with 18 bases in between. The CDR3 runs to 14 residues. Germline loops: CDR1 GTSNPN, CDR2 SVGIG (reference sequence). This chain's CDR3 is CAWSVFYPSYGAFF. Here the CDR3 DNA reads TGTGCCTGGAGTGTATTCTACCCCTCTTATGGAGCTTTCTTT.

In its sample, this clone was seen a few times. The rearrangement uses TRBV14 and TRBJ2-2, with D unclear. V lost 4 bases, J lost 1 base, and 10 bases lay in between. CDR1 and CDR2 from the germline V gene are SGHDN and FVKESK. The CDR3 totals 15 residues. The CDR3 spells CASSLRTRNTGELFF. The CDR3 DNA is TGTGCCAGCAGCCTTCGGACGAGGAACACCGGGGAGCTGTTTTTT.

This clone occurred a few times. The CDR3 DNA reads as TGTGCCTGGCACGGGACTGCAGATACGCAGTATTTT. Amino acids: CAWHGTADTQYF. The J gene is TRBJ2-3, the V gene TRBV30; TRBD2 might be the D (6 bases). The CDR3 runs 12 residues. Deletions cut 5 bases from V and 4 bases from J, with 10 bases between. Germline V gene data show CDR1 as GTSNPN and CDR2 as SVGIG (reference sequence).

In its sample, this clone was seen a few times. The CDR3 protein is CSVGGTVYEQYF. The CDR3 bases are TGCAGCGTAGGGGGGACAGTCTACGAGCAGTACTTC. The J gene is TRBJ2-7, the V gene TRBV29-1, with D possibly TRBD1 on 7 matching bases. The germline gives CDR1 SQVTM, CDR2 ANQGSEA. The ends were cut back, 6 bases at V and 3 bases at J, with 12 bases in the middle. The CDR3 contains 12 residues.

The rearrangement joins TRBV6-5 to TRBJ2-4; the D is unclear. The germline V and J ends were trimmed by 6 bases and 5 bases, with 5 bases remaining between them. The CDR3 is 11 amino acids. From germline, CDR1 is MNHEY and CDR2 SVGAGI. The CDR3 loop reads CASRSENIQYF. For the CDR3, the DNA is TGTGCCAGCAGATCAGAAAACATTCAGTACTTC.

V gene TRBV4-1 combines with J gene TRBJ2-1, with 8 bases matching TRBD2. This CDR3 spans 18 amino acids. Germline V gene data show CDR1 as MGHRA and CDR2 as YSYEKL. The V gene end was trimmed by 4 bases and the J gene end by 2 bases; junction bases not matched to a gene: 13. CDR3 nucleotides: TGCGCCAGCAGCCGAACGAGTCGTAGCGGGGCCGCCTACAATGAGCAGTTCTTC. Its protein product is CASSRTSRSGAAYNEQFF.

This clone was recorded once. V gene TRBV7-8 combines with J gene TRBJ1-4; no firm D call. The CDR3 contains 13 residues. Looked up from germline, CDR1 is SGHVS and CDR2 is FQNEAQ. The V end lost 5 bases, the J end lost 13 bases, and 17 bases lay between the germline ends. For the CDR3, the DNA is TGTGCCAGCAGCATCCCGGGCAAGCCCGGACTGTTTTTT. Translation: CASSIPGKPGLFF.

The rearrangement uses TRBV11-2 and TRBJ2-3; the D gene is possibly TRBD1 (6 bases). The CDR3 consists of 12 residues. V dropped 4 bases and J dropped 7 bases, with 9 bases sitting between them. In germline, CDR1 is SGHAT, CDR2 FQNNGV. The CDR3 spells CASSSQGHTQYF. CDR3 sequence (DNA): TGTGCCAGCAGCTCACAGGGCCATACGCAGTATTTT.

CDR3 in amino acids: CSVAQGHNEQFF. The CDR3 region has the DNA TGCAGCGTTGCCCAGGGACACAATGAGCAGTTCTTC. The chain has TRBV29-1 and TRBJ2-1; D tentatively reads TRBD1 or TRBD2 (5 bases each). The CDR3 covers 12 residues. CDR1 and CDR2 from the germline V gene are SQVTM and ANQGSEA. V lost 4 bases to trimming and J lost 5 bases, with 9 bases between them.

This clone was seen only a few times. The chain links TRBV4-2 to TRBJ2-1, with D unresolved. V lost 4 bases and J lost 0, with 10 bases in between. The CDR3 runs to 15 residues. Germline CDR1 LGHNA, CDR2 YNFKEQ. This CDR3 reads CASSLSVSSYNEQFF. The CDR3 DNA is TGTGCCAGCAGCCTATCAGTGAGCTCCTACAATGAGCAGTTCTTC.

V gene TRBV19 combines with J gene TRBJ1-1; 8 nucleotides agree with TRBD1. The CDR3 has 14 residues. Germline-derived CDR1 and CDR2 are LNHDA and SQIVND (reference sequence). The junction had 6 bases not matched to a gene; V was cut back by 5 bases and J by 4 bases. Here the CDR3 reads CASSLQGGGTEAFF. DNA of the CDR3: TGTGCCAGTAGTCTACAGGGGGGTGGCACTGAAGCTTTCTTT.

In this sample, this clone turned up a few times. CDR3 region: CSVLTSGSSYEQYF. The CDR3 DNA reads TGCAGCGTTCTAACTAGCGGGAGCTCCTACGAGCAGTACTTC. This sequence joins TRBV29-1 and TRBJ2-7; 11 nucleotides match TRBD2. Germline V gene data show CDR1 as SQVTM and CDR2 as ANQGSEA. J was trimmed by 0 bases and V by 5 bases; bases with no gene match: 3. The CDR3 spans 14 residues.

The chain couples TRBV29-1 to TRBJ1-2; 8 nucleotides match TRBD1. CDR3 length equals 14 residues. CDR1 and CDR2 from the germline V gene are SQVTM and ANQGSEA. Unmatched junction bases numbered 11, after V lost 6 bases and J lost 5 bases. Here the CDR3 reads CSVETGARGYGYTF. The CDR3 bases are TGCAGCGTGGAGACAGGGGCGAGGGGGTATGGCTACACCTTC.

This clone was detected a few times. This chain connects TRBV7-2 to TRBJ2-1; 7 bases fit TRBD2. This CDR3 is 17 amino acids long. V gave up 0 bases and J gave up 2 bases; unmatched junction bases: 7. The germline CDR1 and CDR2 sequences are SGHTA and FQGNSA. The CDR3 loop reads CASSLARLAATYNEQFF. CDR3 in DNA: TGTGCCAGCAGCTTAGCGAGACTAGCCGCTACCTACAATGAGCAGTTCTTC.

V and J are TRBV28 and TRBJ2-1; the D gene is possibly TRBD2 (7 bases). V gave up 4 bases and J gave up 1 base, with 14 bases separating them. Germline V gene sequence: CDR1 MDHEN, CDR2 SYDVKM. This CDR3 spans 16 amino acids. The CDR3 bases are TGTGCCAGCAGTTCGAGGGGGGGAAGGTCCTACAATGAGCAGTTCTTC. Translating gives CASSSRGGRSYNEQFF.

The gene calls are TRBV28 and TRBJ2-3; the D gene could be TRBD1 or TRBD2 (5 bases each). This CDR3 comprises 13 residues. From germline, CDR1 is MDHEN and CDR2 SYDVKM. Trimming took off 10 bases at V and 4 bases at J, with 15 bases between the two ends. The CDR3 sequence: CATGRRAPDTQYF. For the CDR3, the DNA is TGTGCCACGGGGCGAAGAGCGCCAGATACGCAGTATTTT.

This clone has a handful of counts. The sample carries other DNA sequences with the same CDR3. This sequence joins TRBV30 and TRBJ2-3; D is uncertain. Germline V gene sequence: CDR1 GTSNPN, CDR2 SVGIG (reference sequence). Trimming removed 0 bases from V and 4 bases from J, with 5 bases in between. The CDR3 extends over 12 amino acids. The CDR3 loop reads CAWSVFADTQYF. The CDR3 DNA reads as TGTGCCTGGAGTGTCTTCGCAGATACGCAGTATTTT.

The rearrangement uses TRBV6-6 and TRBJ2-1, with 12 bases lining up with TRBD2. CDR1 MNHNY and CDR2 SVGAGI come from the germline V gene (reference sequence). There are 14 residues in the CDR3. The V and J ends lost 5 bases and 12 bases, in that order; junction bases with no gene match: 8. Here the CDR3 reads CASSPGLAGLGQFF. The CDR3 DNA reads as TGTGCCAGCAGTCCCGGACTAGCGGGACTTGGGCAGTTCTTC.

Note on this clone: The identical CDR3 is also encoded by other nucleotide sequences in the sample. V is TRBV5-1 and J is TRBJ2-1; 11 nucleotides match TRBD2. V was pared by 4 bases and J by 7 bases, with 7 bases of the junction left unmatched. The CDR3 extends over 15 amino acids. Germline-derived CDR1 and CDR2 are SGHRS and YFSETQ. The CDR3 loop reads CASSLGLAGLNEQFF. DNA for the CDR3: TGCGCCAGCAGCCTCGGACTAGCGGGCCTAAATGAGCAGTTCTTC.

The chain carries TRBV9 and TRBJ2-7, with 7 bases lining up with TRBD1. Germline V gives CDR1 SGDLS, CDR2 YYNGEE. The CDR3 totals 14 residues. After removal of 3 bases from V and 4 bases from J, the junction contained 7 bases not matched to a gene. In nucleotides, the CDR3 is TGTGCCAGCAGCGGCGACCCGGGACAGTACGAGCAGTACTTC. It translates to CASSGDPGQYEQYF.

This clone was seen a handful of times. This rearrangement joins TRBV19 to TRBJ1-2; 9 nucleotides align to TRBD1. The V gene end was trimmed by 11 bases and the J gene end by 4 bases; junction bases not matched to a gene: 5. This CDR3 spans 12 amino acids. CDR1 LNHDA and CDR2 SQIVND come from the germline V gene (reference sequence). As DNA, the CDR3 is TGTGCCTCGGACAGGGGCGGCTATGGCTACACCTTC. Amino acids: CASDRGGYGYTF.

The chain employs TRBV28 and TRBJ2-3; tentative D call: TRBD1 (5 bases). Germline V gene sequence: CDR1 MDHEN, CDR2 SYDVKM. The CDR3 extends over 15 amino acids. The V end was cut by 3 bases, the J end by 2 bases, with 12 bases between. The DNA for the CDR3 is TGTGCCAGCAGTTTCCGTAGACAGTCCACAGATACGCAGTATTTT. Its protein product is CASSFRRQSTDTQYF.

CDR3 sequence (DNA): TGTGCCAGCAGCTTCGGGCAGGGGACCCGCTATGGCTACACCTTC. Translating it yields CASSFGQGTRYGYTF. V gene TRBV13 combines with J gene TRBJ1-2, with D tentatively TRBD1 (6 bases). Germline V gives CDR1 PRHDT, CDR2 FYEKMQ (reference sequence). Trimming cost V 3 bases and J 4 bases, with 15 bases left between them. CDR3 size: 15 residues. Full variable domain (missing parts from reference TRBV13 and TRBJ1-2): AAGVIQSPRHLIKEKRETATLKCYPIPRHDTVYWYQQGPGQDPQFLISFYEKMQSDKGSIPDRFSAQQFSDYHSELNMSSLELGDSALYFCASSFGQGTRYGYTFGSGTRLTVV.

This clone has only a few counts. The CDR3 bases are TGTGCCACCAGCAGATTAATTGGGGGCTACACCTTC. Translating it yields CATSRLIGGYTF. The genes are TRBV15 and TRBJ1-2; no definite D call. The CDR3 length is 12 residues. The V end was cut by 2 bases, the J end by 8 bases, with 9 bases between. CDR1 and CDR2 (germline): LNHNV, YYDKDF (reference sequence).

This rearrangement joins TRBV5-4 to TRBJ2-1; 14 bases fit TRBD2. The CDR3 has 17 residues. The junction had 6 bases not matched to a gene; V was cut back by 3 bases and J by 4 bases. The germline V gene encodes CDR1 SGHNT and CDR2 YYREEE (reference sequence). Here the CDR3 reads CASSSGLAGGRYNEQFF. CDR3 in DNA: TGTGCCAGCAGCTCCGGACTAGCGGGAGGTCGGTACAATGAGCAGTTCTTC.

The chain is built from TRBV15 and TRBJ1-5; D remains unclear. Germline loops: CDR1 LNHNV, CDR2 YYDKDF (reference sequence). V shed 0 bases and J shed 6 bases, with 6 bases lying between them. CDR3 size: 13 residues. The CDR3 loop is CATSRDRFQPQHF. Written as DNA, the CDR3 is TGTGCCACCAGCAGAGATCGGTTTCAGCCCCAGCATTTT. The entire variable domain, with the rest obtained from reference TRBV15 and TRBJ1-5, is as follows: DAMVIQNPRYQVTQFGKPVTLSCSQTLNHNVMYWYQQKSSQAPKLLFHYYDKDFNNEADTPDNFQSRRPNTSFCFLDIRSPGLGDTAMYLCATSRDRFQPQHFGDGTRLSIL.

The chain joins TRBV29-1 to TRBJ1-2; TRBD1 matches at 11 bases. Germline assignment: CDR1 SQVTM and CDR2 ANQGSEA. The V segment lost 6 bases and the J segment 7 bases; nucleotides outside the gene matches: 10. CDR3 length: 14 amino acids. The CDR3 nucleotides read TGCAGCGTACCCCGGGACAGGGGGAAAGGTGGCTACACCTTC. This gives the protein CSVPRDRGKGGYTF.

This clone was observed a handful of times. The genes are TRBV7-9 and TRBJ1-2; TRBD1 agrees at 7 bases. V lost 4 bases and J lost 2; bases outside the gene matches: 7. Looked up from germline, CDR1 is SEHNR and CDR2 is FQNEAQ (reference sequence). The CDR3 length is 15 residues. DNA for the CDR3: TGTGCCAGCAGCTCGACAGGGAACGAGAACTATGGCTACACCTTC. This translates into CASSSTGNENYGYTF.

The chain joins TRBV7-3 to TRBJ2-7, with D unclear. Germline CDR1 is SGHTA and CDR2 is FQGTGA. The CDR3 runs 13 residues. Trimming pared 2 bases from V and 4 bases from J, leaving 9 bases between. The DNA of the CDR3 is TGTGCCAGCAGCTTACGTTCGGATTACGAGCAGTACTTC. Encoded protein: CASSLRSDYEQYF. The entire variable domain, with the rest obtained from reference TRBV7-3 and TRBJ2-7, is as follows: GAGVSQTPSNKVTEKGKYVELRCDPISGHTALYWYRQSLGQGPEFLIYFQGTGAADDSGLPNDRFFAVRPEGSVSTLKIQRTERGDSAVYLCASSLRSDYEQYFGPGTRLTVT.